The sample holds a few counts of the clone carrying this TCR beta chain. TCRdb reprocessed the RACE reads via MiXCR and lists one record per CDR3 protein. Of tens of thousands of distinct CDR3 sequences listed, 10% to 15% are singletons. The sample belongs to a study of human T cells and chemical hapten exposure. The time point is: patch test 3, about 24 weeks after DPC sensitization. Treatment defined: therapeutic diphenylcyclopropenone sensitization with weekly scalp DPC. CDR3 size: 16 residues. V lost 5 bases, J lost 6 bases, and 13 bases stayed unmatched. The chain links TRBV12-3 or TRBV12-4 to TRBJ1-2; 9 bases align to TRBD1. The receptor comes from a woman between 45 and 65 years old with alopecia areata. Some clones in this sample may be carry-over from other donors' samples. The sequences come from whole blood, collected in connection with sensitization to the hapten diphenylcyclopropenone (DPC). The CDR3 loop reads CASSPGTGTGRDGYTF. CDR3 in DNA: TGTGCCAGCAGTCCCGGGACAGGGACCGGTAGAGATGGCTACACCTTC.